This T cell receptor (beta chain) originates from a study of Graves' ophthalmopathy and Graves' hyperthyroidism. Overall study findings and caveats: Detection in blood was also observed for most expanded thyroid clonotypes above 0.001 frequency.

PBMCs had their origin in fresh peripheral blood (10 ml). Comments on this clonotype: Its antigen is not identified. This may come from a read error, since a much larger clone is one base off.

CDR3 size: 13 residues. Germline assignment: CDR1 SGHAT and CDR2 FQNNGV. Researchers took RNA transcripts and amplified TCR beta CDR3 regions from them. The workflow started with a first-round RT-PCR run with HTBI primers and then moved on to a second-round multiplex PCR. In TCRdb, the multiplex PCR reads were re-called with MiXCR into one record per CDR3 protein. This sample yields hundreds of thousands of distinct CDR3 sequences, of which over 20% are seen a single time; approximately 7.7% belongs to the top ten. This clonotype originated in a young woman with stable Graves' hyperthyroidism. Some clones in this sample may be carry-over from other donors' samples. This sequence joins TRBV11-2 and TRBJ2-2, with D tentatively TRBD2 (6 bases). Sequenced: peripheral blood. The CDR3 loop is CASSSWTTGELCF. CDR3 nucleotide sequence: TGTGCCAGCAGCTCATGGACTACCGGGGAGCTGTGTTTT.